Following are 14 T cell receptor beta chains from one sample sequenced in a study of vaccination effects on CD4 cells after COVID-19. Data came from immunoSEQ multiplex PCR; TCRdb stores just in-frame clones and leaves some out. The table records about 40,000 clones, around 71% of them present only once. CD4+ T cells were isolated after nine to ten days of culture. Participants got two doses of BNT162b2 or mRNA-1273 vaccine. The antigens of these receptors remain unknown. The sample in question was CD4+ T cells from PBMCs cultured without peptide, obtained after COVID-19 vaccination. Source of these receptors: a human donor who received a COVID-19 vaccine.

The J gene is TRBJ2-2, the V gene TRBV10-1; TRBD2 agrees at 13 bases. The CDR3 has 19 amino acids. Trimming took 3 bases from V and 0 from J; bases not matched to a gene: 7. Germline V lookup: CDR1 WNHNN, CDR2 SYGVQD (reference sequence). CDR3: CASSDIWGLAGSNTGELFF. As DNA, the CDR3 is TGCGCCAGCAGTGATATATGGGGACTAGCGGGATCGAACACCGGGGAGCTGTTTTTT.

This clone was detected a few times. The chain uses TRBV10-1 and TRBJ2-5; 7 bases fit TRBD1. The CDR3 has 17 amino acids. The germline gives CDR1 WNHNN, CDR2 SYGVQD (reference sequence). V shed 4 bases and J 4 bases; nucleotides not matched to a gene: 15. The CDR3 nucleotides are TGCGCCAGCAGTGGTGGCCCCGGGACAGCTACGATAGAGACCCAGTACTTC. This codes for CASSGGPGTATIETQYF.

The rearrangement links TRBV11-1 to TRBJ2-2, with 8 positions matching TRBD1. Losses at the gene ends were 5 bases for V and 4 bases for J; bases not matched to a gene: 9. From germline, CDR1 is SGHAT and CDR2 FQDESV (reference sequence). The CDR3 contains 16 residues. CDR3 protein: CASSHQGAQGTGELFF. The CDR3 DNA is TGTGCCAGCAGCCACCAGGGGGCGCAGGGCACCGGGGAGCTGTTTTTT.

The V and J genes are TRBV5-5 and TRBJ1-5; no clear D gene. The V gene's germline CDR1 is SGHKS and CDR2 YYEKEE (reference sequence). The V end was cut by 0 bases, the J end by 0 bases, with 10 bases between. The CDR3 has 16 residues. In DNA, the CDR3 is TGTGCCAGCAGCTTGGCAGGTACCCTTAGCAATCAGCCCCAGCATTTT. Translation: CASSLAGTLSNQPQHF.

This clone was found a few times. The rearrangement joins TRBV19 to TRBJ1-5; the D gene is possibly TRBD1 (6 bases). V was clipped by 5 bases and J by 5 bases, with 13 bases between them. Germline CDR1 and CDR2: LNHDA and SQIVND (reference sequence). This CDR3 spans 14 amino acids. The CDR3 sequence is CASSVRQADQPQHF. CDR3 coding DNA: TGTGCCAGTAGTGTCAGACAGGCCGATCAGCCCCAGCATTTT.

The rearrangement links TRBV28 to TRBJ1-1; 9 bases agree with TRBD1. V was clipped by 6 bases and J by 11 bases; unmatched bases: 16. There are 15 residues in the CDR3. The germline V gene has CDR1 MDHEN and CDR2 SYDVKM. The CDR3 DNA sequence: TGTGCCAGCAGCTCGACGAGGACAGGGGAAAGGAAGGCTTTCTTT. It codes for CASSSTRTGERKAFF.

The chain recombines TRBV7-9 with TRBJ2-1; tentative D call: TRBD2 (5 bases). V lost 2 bases to trimming and J lost 1 base, with 12 bases between them. Germline V gene sequence: CDR1 SEHNR, CDR2 FQNEAQ (reference sequence). The CDR3 spans 16 residues. CDR3 in DNA: TGTGCCAGCAGCTTATCCGGCGGGCTGTCCTACAATGAGCAGTTCTTC. Amino acid sequence: CASSLSGGLSYNEQFF.

In this sample, this clone turned up a few times. This rearrangement joins TRBV7-7 to TRBJ1-2; D is perhaps TRBD1 (5 bases). CDR1 is SSHAT, CDR2 FNYEAQ, per germline (reference sequence). V was trimmed by 3 bases and J by 13 bases, leaving 18 bases between them. The CDR3 extends over 13 amino acids. CDR3 coding DNA: TGTGCCAGCAGCTTGAGGTTGCAGGGAGGGTTCACCTTC. It translates to CASSLRLQGGFTF. The full variable domain, its missing parts supplied by reference TRBV7-7 and TRBJ1-2, is GAGVSQSPRYKVTKRGQDVTLRCDPISSHATLYWYQQALGQGPEFLTYFNYEAQPDKSGLPSDRFSAERPEGSISTLTIQRTEQRDSAMYRCASSLRLQGGFTFGSGTRLTVV.

The chain has TRBV7-9 and TRBJ1-3, with D perhaps matching TRBD1 (5 bases). The CDR3 has 17 residues. Looked up from germline, CDR1 is SEHNR and CDR2 is FQNEAQ (reference sequence). The V end was cut by 5 bases, the J end by 0 bases, with 17 bases between. CDR3 nucleotides: TGTGCCAGCAGCCCAAACCTCGTGACAGACTCTGGAAACACCATATATTTT. Translated: CASSPNLVTDSGNTIYF.

The rearrangement links TRBV6-5 to TRBJ2-5; TRBD2 agrees at 12 bases. The CDR3 runs to 15 residues. Per germline, CDR1 MNHEY and CDR2 SVGAGI. V shed 5 bases, J shed 7 bases, and the junction held 8 bases outside the gene matches. CDR3 coding DNA: TGTGCCAGCAGTAGGACTAGCGGGACAACTGGGACCCAGTACTTC. Protein sequence: CASSRTSGTTGTQYF.

In this sample, this clone turned up a few times. The gene calls are TRBV5-1 and TRBJ2-5, with 7 bases aligning to TRBD2. The CDR3 spans 14 residues. Germline CDR1 SGHRS, CDR2 YFSETQ. V gave up 5 bases and J gave up 5 bases; unmatched junction bases: 9. The CDR3 here is CASSRGEVTETQYF. CDR3 DNA: TGCGCCAGCAGTCGGGGGGAGGTGACGGAGACCCAGTACTTC.

This rearrangement joins TRBV5-1 to TRBJ1-1; D perhaps matches TRBD1 (5 bases). This CDR3 contains 15 residues. Germline-derived CDR1 and CDR2 are SGHRS and YFSETQ. Trimming stripped 2 bases from V and 2 bases from J, with 13 bases between. Written as DNA, the CDR3 is TGCGCCAGCAGCTTACCCGGGACCTCCAACACTGAAGCTTTCTTT. Its translation is CASSLPGTSNTEAFF.

The chain has TRBV6-1 and TRBJ1-5, with TRBD1 matching over 8 bases. With 0 bases clipped from V and 5 bases from J, the junction kept 6 bases outside the gene matches. CDR3 length: 16 residues. Germline CDR1 is MNHNS and CDR2 is SASEGT. In nucleotides, the CDR3 is TGTGCCAGCAGTGAAGCATTCGGACAGGGCTATCAGCCCCAGCATTTT. Translated: CASSEAFGQGYQPQHF.

V and J are TRBV5-1 and TRBJ1-2; no definite D call. CDR1 is SGHRS and CDR2 is YFSETQ in the germline V gene. The CDR3 contains 14 residues. V was clipped by 2 bases and J by 8 bases, with 16 bases between them. CDR3 region: CASSFRVGGNGYTF. For the CDR3, the DNA is TGCGCCAGCAGCTTTAGGGTGGGCGGGAACGGCTACACCTTC.